These 14 T cell receptor beta chains were sequenced from one sample in a study of cytomegalovirus exposure and HLA in healthy donors. It was with 60 Vbeta and 13 Jbeta primers that the PCR ran. Sequencing was performed with immunoSEQ multiplex PCR; in TCRdb, only in-frame clones are kept and a portion is missing. This sample has roughly 56,000 clones, with roughly four fifths found just once. Input material: PBMCs. The receptors were gathered from a boy aged 5-17 years in good health and CMV-seropositive.

The chain couples TRBV27 to TRBJ2-2, with 9 bases aligning to TRBD2. J lost 5 bases, V lost 4 bases, and 2 bases had no gene match. The CDR3 runs to 14 residues. The germline V gene encodes CDR1 MNHEY and CDR2 SMNVEV (reference sequence). The CDR3 bases are TGTGCCAGCAGTTCGCTAGCGGGAACCGGGGAGCTGTTTTTT. This encodes CASSSLAGTGELFF.

The sample holds a few counts of this clone. The chain is built from TRBV4-1 and TRBJ2-4; maybe TRBD2 (5 bases). Trimming cost V 3 bases and J 0 bases, with 15 bases left between them. Germline CDR1 is MGHRA and CDR2 is YSYEKL. This CDR3 is 17 amino acids long. In nucleotides, the CDR3 is TGCGCCAGCAGCCAGCCCACGGGGAGCTTAGCCAAAAACATTCAGTACTTC. This sequence encodes CASSQPTGSLAKNIQYF.

The CDR3 nucleotides read TGTGCCAGCTCCTTCCCAGGGGACCTTGAAGCTTTCTTT. Its translation is CASSFPGDLEAFF. The V call is TRBV6-5, the J call TRBJ1-1; D is perhaps TRBD1 (6 bases). Germline values: CDR1 MNHEY, CDR2 SVGAGI. V dropped 8 bases and J dropped 7 bases, with 17 bases sitting between them. The CDR3 is 13 amino acids.

The chain combines TRBV7-8 with TRBJ2-2; D call uncertain. V lost 5 bases and J lost 7, with 14 bases in between. The CDR3 length is 14 residues. CDR1 and CDR2 from the germline V gene are SGHVS and FQNEAQ. CDR3 bases: TGTGCCAGCAGCGATACCGTCCCCTACGGGGAGCTGTTTTTT. This codes for CASSDTVPYGELFF. Supplemented by reference TRBV7-8 and TRBJ2-2, the full variable domain reads GAGVSQSPRYKVAKRGQDVALRCDPISGHVSLFWYQQALGQGPEFLTYFQNEAQLDKSGLPSDRFFAERPEGSVSTLKIQRTQQEDSAVYLCASSDTVPYGELFFGEGSRLTVL.

Concerning this clone: Other DNA sequences within the sample encode an identical CDR3. J is TRBJ2-7 and V is TRBV7-9, with TRBD2 as a possible D gene (7 bases). Trimming stripped 1 base from V and 1 base from J, with 14 bases between. The CDR3 totals 16 residues. Germline assignment: CDR1 SEHNR and CDR2 FQNEAQ (reference sequence). The CDR3 loop reads CASSLERRGPSYEQYF. The CDR3 DNA reads as TGTGCCAGCAGCTTAGAAAGGCGGGGGCCGTCCTACGAGCAGTACTTC.

This chain connects TRBV6-5 to TRBJ2-5; D perhaps matches TRBD1 (6 bases). The J call is doubtful: the DNA matches TRBJ2-7 better. Germline V lookup: CDR1 MNHEY, CDR2 SVGAGI. This CDR3 comprises 13 residues. CDR3 amino acids: CASSRGTGYEQYF. CDR3 DNA: TGTGCCAGCAGTAGGGGGACGGGCTACGAGCAGTACTTC.

This clone was picked up one time. This chain links TRBV7-9 with TRBJ2-6, with D unresolved. The germline V gene has CDR1 SEHNR and CDR2 FQNEAQ (reference sequence). V dropped 4 bases and J dropped 0 bases, with 7 bases sitting between them. The CDR3 is 15 residues long. For the CDR3, the DNA is TGTGCCAGCAGCTCTATAGTCTCTGGGGCCAACGTCCTGACTTTC. Encoded protein: CASSSIVSGANVLTF.

The chain joins TRBV9 to TRBJ2-1; the match to TRBD2 covers 9 bases. CDR1 and CDR2 (germline): SGDLS, YYNGEE. V was clipped by 5 bases and J by 7 bases; unmatched bases: 10. The CDR3 contains 15 residues. CDR3 loop: CASSPSGGSENEQFF. The DNA for the CDR3 is TGTGCCAGCAGTCCCAGCGGGGGGAGCGAAAATGAGCAGTTCTTC.

The chain carries TRBV7-9 and TRBJ2-5; D is possibly TRBD2 (5 bases). CDR1 is SEHNR and CDR2 is FQNEAQ in the germline V gene (reference sequence). CDR3 length: 14 amino acids. V was clipped by 6 bases and J by 4 bases, with 15 bases between them. The CDR3 bases are TGTGCCAGCAGGTCGCAGCTAGCCCGAGAGACCCAGTACTTC. It encodes CASRSQLARETQYF.

CDR3 region: CASSGSGGANNEQFF. DNA of the CDR3: TGTGCCAGCAGCGGGTCCGGGGGAGCCAACAATGAGCAGTTCTTC. The rearrangement joins TRBV9 to TRBJ2-1; D is perhaps TRBD2 (6 bases). Looked up from germline, CDR1 is SGDLS and CDR2 is YYNGEE. The CDR3 is 15 amino acids. V was cut by 3 bases and J by 5 bases, with 15 bases left in between.

J is TRBJ1-4 and V is TRBV4-2; D call uncertain. The CDR3 sequence is 18 residues long. V lost 1 base to trimming and J lost 3 bases, with 18 bases between them. Germline assignment: CDR1 LGHNA and CDR2 YNFKEQ. The CDR3 coding sequence is TGTGCCAGCAGCCAAGGGCCGGGAGGGAATGAGGCTAATGAAAAACTGTTTTTT. Protein product: CASSQGPGGNEANEKLFF.

V gene TRBV6-1 combines with J gene TRBJ1-2; D is undetermined. Between the trimmed V and J ends, which lost 10 bases and 5 bases, there was a span of 23 bases. The CDR3 has 15 residues. CDR1 MNHNS and CDR2 SASEGT come from the germline V gene. The CDR3 here is CATRPLGVKEYGYTF. As DNA, the CDR3 is TGTGCCACTAGGCCCCTCGGGGTGAAGGAGTATGGCTACACCTTC.

This clone was seen just once. This sample also contains other DNA sequences that code for the same CDR3. The rearrangement joins TRBV5-1 to TRBJ1-1; the D is unclear. In germline, CDR1 is SGHRS, CDR2 YFSETQ. Deletions cut 0 bases from V and 5 bases from J, with 8 bases between. This CDR3 contains 13 residues. As DNA, the CDR3 is TGCGCCAGCAGCTTGGGAGGAGAGACTGAAGCTTTCTTT. Its translation: CASSLGGETEAFF.

This chain links TRBV6-5 with TRBJ2-1; the D gene is possibly TRBD2 (5 bases). The CDR3 extends over 12 amino acids. Germline V CDR1 and CDR2: MNHEY, SVGAGI. Trimming cost V 4 bases and J 8 bases, with 9 bases left between them. CDR3 coding DNA: TGTGCCAGCAGTTCCCTAGCCTATGAGCAGTTCTTC. It yields the protein CASSSLAYEQFF.